This T cell receptor beta chain is from a study of OX40 agonist ivuxolimab in advanced cancers. As for the study in general: Head and neck, renal cell, melanoma or hepatocellular carcinoma were the cancers that dose-escalation patients had. Past anti-PD-1, anti-PD-L1 or anti-CTLA-4 therapy was accepted, and roughly 40% had received some. Study results and limitations: Clonal expansion among partial responders at 0.1-3.0 mg/kg ranked near the lowest. Compared with CD4+, CD8+ T cells on average had more expanded clones.

Germline-derived CDR1 and CDR2 are MNHNS and SASEGT. This CDR3 is 11 amino acids long. The V end lost 8 bases, the J end lost 2 bases, and 4 bases lay between the germline ends. Profiled with immunoSEQ multiplex PCR; TCRdb holds only in-frame clones, not every one. The sample contains roughly 49,000 clones, 75% to 80% of which appear only once. Notes on this clone: The antigen is unknown.

This sample comprised CD4+ or CD8+ T cells sorted from blood, obtained in a trial of the OX40 agonist ivuxolimab. The genes are TRBV6-1 and TRBJ1-5; D uncertain. This TCR was recovered from an adult with an advanced solid tumor such as melanoma, head and neck, liver or kidney cancer. This chain's CDR3 is CASQGNQPQHF. CDR3 in DNA: TGTGCCAGCCAGGGCAATCAGCCCCAGCATTTT.